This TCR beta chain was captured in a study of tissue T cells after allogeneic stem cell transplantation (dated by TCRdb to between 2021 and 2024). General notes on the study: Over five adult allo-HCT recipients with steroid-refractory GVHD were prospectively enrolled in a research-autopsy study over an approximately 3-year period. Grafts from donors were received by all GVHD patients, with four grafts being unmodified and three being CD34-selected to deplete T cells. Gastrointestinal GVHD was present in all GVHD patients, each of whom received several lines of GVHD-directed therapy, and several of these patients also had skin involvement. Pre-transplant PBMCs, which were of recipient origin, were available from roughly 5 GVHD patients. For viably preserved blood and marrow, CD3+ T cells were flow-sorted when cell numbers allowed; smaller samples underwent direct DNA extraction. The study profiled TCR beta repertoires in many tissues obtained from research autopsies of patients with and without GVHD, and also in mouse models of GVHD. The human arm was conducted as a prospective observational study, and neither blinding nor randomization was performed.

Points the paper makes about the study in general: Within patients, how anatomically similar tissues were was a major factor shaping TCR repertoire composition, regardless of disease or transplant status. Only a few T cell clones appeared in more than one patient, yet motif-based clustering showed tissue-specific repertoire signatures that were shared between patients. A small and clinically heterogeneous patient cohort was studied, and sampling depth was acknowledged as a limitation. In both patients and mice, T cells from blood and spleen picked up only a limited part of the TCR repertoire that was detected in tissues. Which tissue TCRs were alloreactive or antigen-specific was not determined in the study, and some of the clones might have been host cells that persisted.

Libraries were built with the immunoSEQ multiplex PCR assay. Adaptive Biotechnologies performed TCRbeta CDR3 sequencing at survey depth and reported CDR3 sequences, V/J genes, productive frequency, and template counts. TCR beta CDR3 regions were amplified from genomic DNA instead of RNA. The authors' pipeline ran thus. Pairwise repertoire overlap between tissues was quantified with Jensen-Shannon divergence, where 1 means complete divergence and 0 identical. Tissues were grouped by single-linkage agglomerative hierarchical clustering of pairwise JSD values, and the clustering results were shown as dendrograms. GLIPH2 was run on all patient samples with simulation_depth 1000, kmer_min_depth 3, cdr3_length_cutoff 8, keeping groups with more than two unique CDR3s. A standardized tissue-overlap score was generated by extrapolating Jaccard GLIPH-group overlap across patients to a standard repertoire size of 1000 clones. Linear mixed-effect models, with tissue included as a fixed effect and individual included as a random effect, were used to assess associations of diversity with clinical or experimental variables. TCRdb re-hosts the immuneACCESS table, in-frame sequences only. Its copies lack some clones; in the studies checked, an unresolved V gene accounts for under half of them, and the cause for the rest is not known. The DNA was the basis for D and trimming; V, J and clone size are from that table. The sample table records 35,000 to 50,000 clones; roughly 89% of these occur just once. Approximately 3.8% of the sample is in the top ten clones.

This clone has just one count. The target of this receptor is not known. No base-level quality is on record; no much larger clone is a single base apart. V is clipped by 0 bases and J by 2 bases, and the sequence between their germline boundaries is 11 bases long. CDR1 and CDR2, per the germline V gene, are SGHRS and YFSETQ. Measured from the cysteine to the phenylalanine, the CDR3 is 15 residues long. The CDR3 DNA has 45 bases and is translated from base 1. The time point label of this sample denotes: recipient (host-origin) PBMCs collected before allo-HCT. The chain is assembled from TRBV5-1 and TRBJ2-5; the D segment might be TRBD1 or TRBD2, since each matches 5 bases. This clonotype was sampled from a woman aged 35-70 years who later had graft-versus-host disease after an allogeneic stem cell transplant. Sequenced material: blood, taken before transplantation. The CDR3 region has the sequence CASSLELGEQETQYF. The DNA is TGCGCCAGCAGCTTGGAATTAGGGGAGCAAGAGACCCAGTACTTC.